The 18 T cell receptor beta chains below were found in one sample sequenced in a study of T cells expressing NK-cell markers (dated by TCRdb to 2018 to 2021). Library preparation used 5' RACE. The listed sequencing device is Illumina HiSeq 2000. TCRdb reanalyzed the reads, keeping one entry per CDR3 protein sequence and omitting DNA. The sample's table lists a count of roughly 120,000 distinct CDR3 sequences. The biggest ten clones account for about a fifth of the sample. Sample: blood T cells: a sorted CD56 or NKG2C T cell subset, CD4+ or CD8+ T cells, or bulk PBMC T cells (not recorded which). These receptors all stem from a woman aged 18-69 years in good health.

V usage is TRBV12-3 or TRBV12-4 and J usage is TRBJ1-1; the D call of TRBD1 rests on TCRdb alone, since no DNA is present to check it. The CDR3 loop spans 15 amino acids. This chain's CDR3 is CASRPGGAPNTEAFF.

The rearrangement links TRBV29-1 to TRBJ2-5; checking the TCRdb D call of TRBD1 is not possible without DNA. From germline, CDR1 is SQVTM and CDR2 ANQGSEA. The CDR3 has 17 amino acids. Here the CDR3 reads CSVEIQGSLVFVETQYF.

This chain uses TRBV7-9 with TRBJ2-5; TCRdb's D call, TRBD2, is unchecked because there is no DNA. The germline V gene encodes CDR1 SEHNR and CDR2 FQNEAQ (reference sequence). The CDR3 extends over 15 amino acids. The CDR3 loop reads CASSPRVPMGETQYF.

The gene calls are TRBV29-1 and TRBJ2-5; TCRdb outputs TRBD1, but without DNA this stays unchecked. Germline-derived CDR1 and CDR2 are SQVTM and ANQGSEA. CDR3 length: 19 residues. CDR3 residues: CSVERPWGETGSMKETQYF.

The gene calls are TRBV20-1 and TRBJ2-5; TCRdb names TRBD1, which stays unverified in the absence of DNA. Germline V lookup: CDR1 DFQATT, CDR2 SNEGSKA (reference sequence). The CDR3 extends over 15 amino acids. The CDR3 region is CSARARGGYQETQYF.

The genes are TRBV7-9 and TRBJ1-4; the D call from TCRdb, TRBD1, cannot be confirmed without DNA. Germline-derived CDR1 and CDR2 are SEHNR and FQNEAQ (reference sequence). The CDR3 consists of 14 residues. The CDR3 here is CASSPRDRGEKLFF.

This sequence joins TRBV7-3 and TRBJ2-3; absent DNA, TCRdb's TRBD1 call cannot be checked. The CDR3 contains 15 residues. Germline lookup yields CDR1 SGHTA and CDR2 FQGTGA. The CDR3 sequence: CASSLYGTEVDMQYF.

The CDR3 here is CASAPGGDGIYNEQFF. The chain couples TRBV27 to TRBJ2-1; TCRdb returns TRBD1, unconfirmable since there is no DNA. Germline V gives CDR1 MNHEY, CDR2 SMNVEV (reference sequence). The CDR3 consists of 16 residues.

The gene calls are TRBV2 and TRBJ2-7. The CDR3 spans 13 residues. From germline, CDR1 is SNHLY and CDR2 FYNNEI. CDR3 protein: CASIAALGTEQYF.

The CDR3 loop reads CASSLLLAGGPAETQYF. The V gene is TRBV7-2, the J gene TRBJ2-5; no DNA is available, so the TRBD2 call from TCRdb remains unchecked. The CDR3 spans 17 residues. The germline V gene encodes CDR1 SGHTA and CDR2 FQGNSA.

The rearrangement joins TRBV12-3 or TRBV12-4 to TRBJ1-1. This CDR3 spans 11 amino acids. This chain's CDR3 is CASSTDGEAFF.

V and J are TRBV5-4 and TRBJ2-1; TCRdb returns TRBD2, unconfirmable since there is no DNA. The CDR3 is 14 residues long. Germline CDR1 is SGHNT and CDR2 is YYREEE (reference sequence). CDR3 protein: CASSPPLAFHEQFF.

The rearrangement uses TRBV4-3 and TRBJ2-1. The CDR3 is 13 residues long. CDR1 LGHNA and CDR2 YSLEER come from the germline V gene. The CDR3 protein is CASSQEWGNEQFF.

The genes are TRBV11-1 and TRBJ1-2; TCRdb's D call, TRBD1, is unchecked because there is no DNA. The CDR3 contains 15 residues. CDR1 is SGHAT and CDR2 is FQDESV in the germline V gene (reference sequence). CDR3 in amino acids: CASSLGGDRRVGYTF.

This chain joins TRBV5-1 and TRBJ1-1. The CDR3 consists of 13 residues. Germline CDR1 reads SGHRS; CDR2 reads YFSETQ. The CDR3: CASSPDGPLDAFF.

The J gene is TRBJ1-1, the V gene TRBV29-1. CDR3 length: 13 amino acids. The germline V gene has CDR1 SQVTM and CDR2 ANQGSEA. CDR3: CSVEFDGNTEAFF.

The CDR3 loop is CASSKRREDRLYNEQFF. The genes are TRBV21-1 and TRBJ2-1; the TCRdb call, TRBD1, lacks DNA for checking. TRBV21-1 corresponds to a pseudogene. The length of the CDR3 is 17 residues.

V usage is TRBV27 and J usage is TRBJ2-2; TCRdb's D call, TRBD2, is unchecked because there is no DNA. Germline V gene sequence: CDR1 MNHEY, CDR2 SMNVEV (reference sequence). This CDR3 contains 14 residues. The CDR3 protein is CASSAGTSMGELFF.